This is a list of T cell receptor beta chains from one sample in a study of T cells in Graves' hyperthyroidism and ophthalmopathy. TCRdb passed the multiplex PCR reads through MiXCR, listing each CDR3 protein once. The sample lists about 400,000 distinct CDR3 sequences, roughly 14% occurring once. Sequencing was done on a sample of blood. The receptors derive from a woman aged 18-35 years with Graves' hyperthyroidism that later progressed to Graves' ophthalmopathy. CDR3s include the opening cysteine and the closing phenylalanine or tryptophan. Each record gives: clone size, D gene, V gene, J gene, CDR3 protein, CDR3 DNA. The D gene is left open where the match is weak. Only some rows state a clone size, as once, few, many or a class for expanded clones.

clone size: -; D gene: -; V gene: TRBV3-1; J gene: TRBJ2-1; CDR3 protein: CASSQGLGDYNEQFF; CDR3 DNA: TGTGCCAGCAGCCAAGGACTAGGGGACTACAATGAGCAGTTCTTC
clone size: few; D gene: -; V gene: TRBV6-1; J gene: TRBJ1-2; CDR3 protein: CASRGGSGRSNYGYTF; CDR3 DNA: TGTGCCAGCAGGGGGGGGTCGGGGAGGTCGAACTATGGCTACACCTTC
clone size: -; D gene: -; V gene: TRBV20-1; J gene: TRBJ2-1; CDR3 protein: CSARWRRDTIGGNEQFF; CDR3 DNA: TGCAGTGCTAGATGGAGGCGGGACACAATAGGAGGGAATGAGCAGTTCTTC
clone size: -; D gene: -; V gene: TRBV14; J gene: TRBJ1-1; CDR3 protein: CACSQIGGLVFTEAFF; CDR3 DNA: TGTGCCTGCAGCCAAATAGGGGGTCTGGTCTTCACTGAAGCTTTCTTT
clone size: few; D gene: -; V gene: TRBV9; J gene: TRBJ2-3; CDR3 protein: CASSVDGVSDTQYF; CDR3 DNA: TGTGCCAGCAGCGTAGACGGGGTTTCGGATACGCAGTATTTT
clone size: few; D gene: -; V gene: TRBV4-1; J gene: TRBJ1-1; CDR3 protein: CASSQEKKGGRTEAFF; CDR3 DNA: TGCGCCAGCAGCCAAGAGAAGAAAGGGGGGCGGACTGAAGCTTTCTTT
clone size: -; D gene: TRBD2; V gene: TRBV3-1; J gene: TRBJ2-2; CDR3 protein: CASSQEIAGAGELFF; CDR3 DNA: TGTGCCAGCAGCCAAGAAATAGCGGGAGCGGGGGAGCTGTTTTTT
clone size: many; D gene: -; V gene: TRBV7-2; J gene: TRBJ2-1; CDR3 protein: CASSLAISSYNEQFF; CDR3 DNA: TGTGCCAGCAGCTTAGCGATAAGCTCCTACAATGAGCAGTTCTTC
clone size: many; D gene: TRBD2; V gene: TRBV20-1; J gene: TRBJ2-3; CDR3 protein: CSARGAPSGPLGTDTQYF; CDR3 DNA: TGCAGTGCTAGAGGGGCCCCTAGCGGGCCTCTTGGCACAGATACGCAGTATTTT
clone size: many; D gene: -; V gene: TRBV6-4; J gene: TRBJ1-2; CDR3 protein: CASLTQGYGYTF; CDR3 DNA: TGTGCCAGCCTTACACAGGGCTATGGCTACACCTTC
clone size: many; D gene: TRBD2; V gene: TRBV15; J gene: TRBJ2-1; CDR3 protein: CATSRDLAGGHEQFF; CDR3 DNA: TGTGCCACCAGCAGGGATCTAGCGGGAGGACATGAGCAGTTCTTC
clone size: many; D gene: -; V gene: TRBV14; J gene: TRBJ2-1; CDR3 protein: CASSQVGEQFF; CDR3 DNA: TGTGCCAGCAGCCAAGTCGGTGAGCAGTTCTTC
clone size: -; D gene: -; V gene: TRBV4-3; J gene: TRBJ2-7; CDR3 protein: CASSQELGGASYEQYF; CDR3 DNA: TGCGCCAGCAGCCAAGAATTGGGGGGGGCCTCCTACGAGCAGTACTTC
clone size: many; D gene: TRBD2; V gene: TRBV7-9; J gene: TRBJ2-5; CDR3 protein: CASEELAGDETQYF; CDR3 DNA: TGTGCCAGCGAAGAACTAGCGGGAGATGAGACCCAGTACTTC
clone size: many; D gene: TRBD2; V gene: TRBV2; J gene: TRBJ2-5; CDR3 protein: CASSEKAPLAGVETQYF; CDR3 DNA: TGTGCCAGCAGTGAAAAGGCCCCTCTGGCGGGAGTAGAGACCCAGTACTTC
clone size: many; D gene: -; V gene: TRBV28; J gene: TRBJ2-1; CDR3 protein: CASSPPLGARDEQFF; CDR3 DNA: TGTGCCAGCAGTCCTCCCTTGGGAGCTCGTGATGAGCAGTTCTTC
clone size: many; D gene: -; V gene: TRBV12-5; J gene: TRBJ2-5; CDR3 protein: CASGGPGAETQYF; CDR3 DNA: TGTGCTAGTGGAGGACCAGGTGCGGAGACCCAGTACTTC
clone size: many; D gene: -; V gene: TRBV30; J gene: TRBJ2-7; CDR3 protein: CAWSGGSYEQYF; CDR3 DNA: TGTGCCTGGAGTGGGGGTTCCTACGAGCAGTACTTC
clone size: many; D gene: -; V gene: TRBV20-1; J gene: TRBJ2-7; CDR3 protein: CSAIPGRSSYYEQYF; CDR3 DNA: TGCAGTGCTATCCCGGGACGCAGTTCTTACTACGAGCAGTACTTC
clone size: many; D gene: -; V gene: TRBV20-1; J gene: TRBJ1-2; CDR3 protein: CSADQTGSKSGYTF; CDR3 DNA: TGCAGTGCTGACCAAACAGGGAGTAAGAGTGGCTACACCTTC
clone size: many; D gene: -; V gene: TRBV5-1; J gene: TRBJ2-3; CDR3 protein: CASSLGQAADTQYF; CDR3 DNA: TGCGCCAGCAGCTTGGGACAGGCCGCAGATACGCAGTATTTT
clone size: few; D gene: -; V gene: TRBV7-9; J gene: TRBJ1-3; CDR3 protein: CASMRGTGNTIYF; CDR3 DNA: TGTGCCAGCATGCGAGGAACTGGAAACACCATATATTTT
clone size: few; D gene: TRBD2; V gene: TRBV27; J gene: TRBJ2-1; CDR3 protein: CASSPGLARYNEQFF; CDR3 DNA: TGTGCCAGCAGCCCAGGACTAGCTCGCTACAATGAGCAGTTCTTC
clone size: -; D gene: -; V gene: TRBV3-1; J gene: TRBJ2-7; CDR3 protein: CASSHGIQGAAYEQYF; CDR3 DNA: TGTGCCAGCAGCCATGGAATCCAGGGCGCGGCCTACGAGCAGTACTTC
clone size: many; D gene: TRBD1; V gene: TRBV18; J gene: TRBJ2-7; CDR3 protein: CASSPYGQGAYEQYF; CDR3 DNA: TGTGCCAGCTCACCTTACGGACAGGGGGCTTACGAGCAGTACTTC
clone size: many; D gene: TRBD1; V gene: TRBV20-1; J gene: TRBJ2-3; CDR3 protein: CSAKNRGRVNHTDTQYF; CDR3 DNA: TGCAGTGCTAAGAACAGGGGGCGGGTCAACCACACAGATACGCAGTATTTT
clone size: many; D gene: -; V gene: TRBV6-1; J gene: TRBJ2-5; CDR3 protein: CASSVRRQGGEETQYF; CDR3 DNA: TGTGCCAGCAGTGTCAGGCGACAGGGAGGGGAAGAGACCCAGTACTTC
clone size: -; D gene: -; V gene: TRBV5-4; J gene: TRBJ2-5; CDR3 protein: CASRTGTADETQYF; CDR3 DNA: TGTGCCAGCAGAACCGGGACCGCTGACGAGACCCAGTACTTC
clone size: many; D gene: -; V gene: TRBV11-2; J gene: TRBJ2-1; CDR3 protein: CASSLVTNYNEQFF; CDR3 DNA: TGTGCCAGCAGCTTAGTTACTAATTACAATGAGCAGTTCTTC
clone size: many; D gene: -; V gene: TRBV7-2; J gene: TRBJ2-3; CDR3 protein: CASRDSLSTDTQYF; CDR3 DNA: TGTGCCAGCAGGGACTCTCTTAGCACAGATACGCAGTATTTT
clone size: many; D gene: -; V gene: TRBV6-2/TRBV6-3; J gene: TRBJ2-7; CDR3 protein: CASSSAGWEQYF; CDR3 DNA: TGTGCCAGCAGTTCCGCCGGATGGGAGCAGTACTTC
clone size: -; D gene: -; V gene: TRBV5-1; J gene: TRBJ2-1; CDR3 protein: CASSGDNYNEQFF; CDR3 DNA: TGCGCCAGCAGCGGGGACAACTACAATGAGCAGTTCTTC
clone size: many; D gene: -; V gene: TRBV12-3/TRBV12-4; J gene: TRBJ1-4; CDR3 protein: CASSRFSSNEKLFF; CDR3 DNA: TGTGCCAGCAGCCGTTTTAGTAGTAATGAAAAACTGTTTTTT
clone size: few; D gene: TRBD2; V gene: TRBV6-1; J gene: TRBJ2-1; CDR3 protein: CASSGASGRNEQFF; CDR3 DNA: TGTGCCAGCAGCGGGGCTAGCGGGAGAAATGAGCAGTTCTTC
clone size: -; D gene: -; V gene: TRBV20-1; J gene: TRBJ2-7; CDR3 protein: CSARVARSSYEQYF; CDR3 DNA: TGCAGTGCTAGAGTAGCGAGGAGCTCCTACGAGCAGTACTTC
clone size: many; D gene: TRBD1; V gene: TRBV11-2; J gene: TRBJ1-2; CDR3 protein: CASSRGAGGYGYTF; CDR3 DNA: TGTGCCAGCAGCCGGGGGGCAGGGGGCTATGGCTACACCTTC
clone size: many; D gene: -; V gene: TRBV5-1; J gene: TRBJ2-3; CDR3 protein: CASSLIADTQYF; CDR3 DNA: TGCGCCAGCAGCTTGATCGCAGATACGCAGTATTTT
clone size: few; D gene: -; V gene: TRBV27; J gene: TRBJ2-7; CDR3 protein: CASSLFSEQYF; CDR3 DNA: TGTGCCAGCAGTTTATTTTCCGAGCAGTACTTC
clone size: many; D gene: TRBD2; V gene: TRBV28; J gene: TRBJ2-1; CDR3 protein: CASNFRGGGNEQFF; CDR3 DNA: TGTGCCAGCAACTTCCGGGGGGGCGGCAATGAGCAGTTCTTC
clone size: many; D gene: -; V gene: TRBV7-3; J gene: TRBJ2-3; CDR3 protein: CASSLRSSTDTQYF; CDR3 DNA: TGTGCCAGCAGCTTAAGGAGTAGCACAGATACGCAGTATTTT
clone size: few; D gene: -; V gene: TRBV14; J gene: TRBJ2-2; CDR3 protein: CASSQKLRPNRVGELFF; CDR3 DNA: TGTGCCAGCAGCCAGAAACTCCGACCCAACAGGGTTGGGGAGCTGTTTTTT
clone size: -; D gene: -; V gene: TRBV3-1; J gene: TRBJ1-1; CDR3 protein: CASSQGGGGTEAFF; CDR3 DNA: TGTGCCAGCAGCCAAGGGGGCGGCGGCACTGAAGCTTTCTTT
clone size: few; D gene: TRBD2; V gene: TRBV2; J gene: TRBJ2-7; CDR3 protein: CASSPGLAGGAYEQYF; CDR3 DNA: TGTGCCAGCAGTCCGGGACTAGCGGGAGGAGCCTACGAGCAGTACTTC
clone size: few; D gene: -; V gene: TRBV3-1; J gene: TRBJ2-7; CDR3 protein: CASSHDSGGYEQYF; CDR3 DNA: TGTGCCAGCAGCCACGATTCCGGGGGCTACGAGCAGTACTTC
clone size: many; D gene: -; V gene: TRBV20-1; J gene: TRBJ2-7; CDR3 protein: CSASFSTPEYF; CDR3 DNA: TGCAGTGCTAGTTTCTCGACCCCCGAGTACTTC
clone size: -; D gene: -; V gene: TRBV6-1; J gene: TRBJ1-5; CDR3 protein: CASRGTSAQHF; CDR3 DNA: TGTGCCAGCAGAGGCACCTCAGCCCAGCATTTT
clone size: many; D gene: -; V gene: TRBV10-3; J gene: TRBJ1-2; CDR3 protein: CAISESGAHHYGYTF; CDR3 DNA: TGTGCCATCAGTGAGTCGGGGGCCCATCACTATGGCTACACCTTC
clone size: many; D gene: -; V gene: TRBV7-9; J gene: TRBJ2-5; CDR3 protein: CASSLDRVRETQYF; CDR3 DNA: TGTGCCAGCAGCTTAGACAGGGTTCGAGAGACCCAGTACTTC
clone size: many; D gene: -; V gene: TRBV10-3; J gene: TRBJ2-3; CDR3 protein: CAISESGADTQYF; CDR3 DNA: TGTGCCATCAGTGAGTCTGGGGCAGATACGCAGTATTTT
clone size: many; D gene: -; V gene: TRBV6-1; J gene: TRBJ2-7; CDR3 protein: CASSYSRSGEQYF; CDR3 DNA: TGTGCCAGCAGTTACAGCAGGTCGGGCGAGCAGTACTTC
clone size: few; D gene: TRBD1; V gene: TRBV6-1; J gene: TRBJ2-1; CDR3 protein: CASKGQAYNEQFF; CDR3 DNA: TGTGCCAGCAAGGGACAGGCCTACAATGAGCAGTTCTTC
clone size: few; D gene: TRBD1; V gene: TRBV25-1; J gene: TRBJ1-4; CDR3 protein: CASSEGDSVNEKLFF; CDR3 DNA: TGTGCCAGCAGTGAGGGGGACAGCGTTAATGAAAAACTGTTTTTT
clone size: many; D gene: -; V gene: TRBV28; J gene: TRBJ2-6; CDR3 protein: CASSSNIPQETGANVLTF; CDR3 DNA: TGTGCCAGCAGTTCCAACATCCCGCAAGAGACTGGGGCCAACGTCCTGACTTTC
clone size: many; D gene: -; V gene: TRBV28; J gene: TRBJ2-7; CDR3 protein: CASSSLTKSDRTLYEQYF; CDR3 DNA: TGTGCCAGCAGTTCACTAACAAAAAGCGACAGGACCCTCTACGAGCAGTACTTC
clone size: -; D gene: -; V gene: TRBV14; J gene: TRBJ2-1; CDR3 protein: CASSPRPNKQFF; CDR3 DNA: TGTGCCAGCAGCCCCCGACCGAATAAGCAGTTCTTC
clone size: many; D gene: -; V gene: TRBV9; J gene: TRBJ2-5; CDR3 protein: CASSRGDQETQYF; CDR3 DNA: TGTGCCAGCAGCCGTGGGGACCAAGAGACCCAGTACTTC
clone size: -; D gene: TRBD2; V gene: TRBV11-2; J gene: TRBJ2-2; CDR3 protein: CASSLVLAGAGELFF; CDR3 DNA: TGTGCCAGCAGCTTGGTTCTCGCGGGAGCGGGGGAGCTGTTTTTT
clone size: -; D gene: -; V gene: TRBV6-1; J gene: TRBJ2-1; CDR3 protein: CASSSGSALINEQFF; CDR3 DNA: TGTGCCAGCAGTTCGGGCAGCGCATTGATAAATGAGCAGTTCTTC